The clone carrying this T cell receptor beta chain was seen a handful of times. Its target is unknown. When sampled, the donors appeared nominally healthy, though they likely had unrecorded immune exposures. The CDR3 is 17 amino acids. V was clipped by 0 bases and J by 0 bases; unmatched bases: 2. Germline CDR1 reads LGHNA; CDR2 reads YNFKEQ. 60 Vbeta and 13 Jbeta primers were used in PCR. Produced via immunoSEQ multiplex PCR; TCRdb's table is partial and in-frame only. There are 150,000 to 180,000 clones in the sample; 65% to 80% occur only once, and approximately 2.6% lies in the top ten. The entry originates in a study of cytomegalovirus exposure and HLA in healthy donors. Study-wide points: Indistinguishable V segments such as TRBV6-2 and TRBV6-3 were excluded. Earlier analysis found most TCR beta V segments productive about 87% or about 30% of the time.

This TCR derives from a man aged 18 to 29 in good health and CMV-seronegative. V usage is TRBV4-2 and J usage is TRBJ2-6; 7 bases align to TRBD1. Sequencing input: PBMCs. The CDR3 DNA follows: TGTGCCAGCAGCCAAGACGGGACAGCCTCTGGGGCCAACGTCCTGACTTTC. Amino acid sequence: CASSQDGTASGANVLTF.